The TCR beta chain described here comes from a study of cytomegalovirus exposure and HLA in healthy donors. Findings of the study overall: In a later analysis, a genetic analysis reported fewer productive-TCR N-insertions in an Asian-associated ancestry cluster than the cohort average. Specific recognition of CMV antigens was confirmed in vitro for three chains (all CMV-associated). Some V segments, TRBV6-2 and TRBV6-3 among them, were indistinguishable and were therefore excluded.

The study sampled nominally healthy donors, though unrecorded immune exposures were likely. Turning to this clone: Its antigen is still unknown.

From germline, CDR1 is SGHVS and CDR2 FQNEAQ. The trim removed 5 bases at V and 5 bases at J, leaving 8 bases unmatched. The length of the CDR3 is 15 residues. Amplification used 60 Vbeta primers and 13 Jbeta primers. Sequencing used immunoSEQ multiplex PCR; TCRdb keeps in-frame clones, though not all of them. The sample gives 100,000 to 120,000 clones, over 60% of which show up once; 1% to 1.5% is in the top ten. The sequencing sample was made of PBMCs. The receptor's source is a young woman in good health and CMV-seronegative. The chain joins TRBV7-8 to TRBJ1-4, with 7 positions matching TRBD1. The CDR3 region has the DNA TGTGCCAGCAGCACTCCCGGGACAGAGAATGAAAAACTGTTTTTT. Translating it yields CASSTPGTENEKLFF.